This entry lists 28 T cell receptor beta chains sequenced from one sample in a study of cytomegalovirus exposure and HLA in healthy donors. The PCR used 60 Vbeta and 13 Jbeta primers. The table came from immunoSEQ multiplex PCR; TCRdb's copy has only in-frame clones and leaves some out. The top ten clones hold 1.5% to 2% of a sample with about 200,000 clones, roughly 72% of them seen once. Input material: PBMCs. All receptors come from a man younger than 40 in good health and CMV-seronegative.

The CDR3, as DNA: TGTGCCAGCAGTTATAGCGGGAGGGCCACCGAGCAGTACTTC. Residues: CASSYSGRATEQYF. This chain links TRBV7-9 with TRBJ2-7; 11 nucleotides match TRBD2. In germline, CDR1 is SEHNR, CDR2 FQNEAQ (reference sequence). This CDR3 region has 14 residues. After removal of 6 bases from V and 6 bases from J, the junction contained 7 bases not matched to a gene.

The J gene is TRBJ2-5, the V gene TRBV27, with TRBD1 matching over 8 bases. The end of the DNA is better explained by TRBJ2-7, so the J call may be wrong. The CDR3 extends over 14 amino acids. Germline CDR1 reads MNHEY; CDR2 reads SMNVEV (reference sequence). The CDR3 DNA follows: TGTGCCAGCAGTTTACAGGGGGCGAACTACGAGCAGTACTTC. It is translated as CASSLQGANYEQYF.

The rearrangement joins TRBV10-3 to TRBJ1-2; TRBD1 aligns across 9 bases. The CDR3 runs to 15 residues. Germline values: CDR1 ENHRY, CDR2 SYGVKD. J lost 2 bases, V lost 7 bases, and 8 bases had no gene match. DNA of the CDR3: TGTGCCATCAAGGATCGGGGGACAGGGAACTATGGCTACACCTTC. Its translation: CAIKDRGTGNYGYTF.

This clone was seen a handful of times. The chain is built from TRBV19 and TRBJ1-5; D might be TRBD1 (5 bases). Deletions cut 9 bases from V and 1 base from J, with 16 bases between. Germline loops: CDR1 LNHDA, CDR2 SQIVND (reference sequence). The CDR3 length is 15 residues. The DNA for the CDR3 is TGTGCCAGCAGATTGGGGCGCGTCAGCAATCAGCCCCAGCATTTT. This gives the protein CASRLGRVSNQPQHF. The whole variable domain, remainder taken from reference TRBV19 and TRBJ1-5, is DGGITQSPKYLFRKEGQNVTLSCEQNLNHDAMYWYRQDPGQGLRLIYYSQIVNDFQKGDIAEGYSVSREKKESFPLTVTSAQKNPTAFYLCASRLGRVSNQPQHFGDGTRLSIL.

This chain connects TRBV27 to TRBJ2-3, with 8 bases lining up with TRBD2. Germline CDR1 reads MNHEY; CDR2 reads SMNVEV (reference sequence). The J segment lost 5 bases and the V segment lost 4 bases, leaving 11 bases of the junction unmatched. The CDR3 contains 16 residues. CDR3 coding DNA: TGTGCCAGCAGTTCGATCCAGCGGGAGAACGGAGATACGCAGTATTTT. This translates into CASSSIQRENGDTQYF.

Only a few counts were recorded for this clone. V usage is TRBV15 and J usage is TRBJ2-1; 10 nucleotides line up with TRBD2. The CDR3 has 14 amino acids. Germline V CDR1 and CDR2: LNHNV, YYDKDF (reference sequence). J lost 6 bases, V lost 5 bases, and 4 bases had no gene match. The chain's CDR3 is CATSPRTSGNEQFF. CDR3 in DNA: TGTGCCACCAGCCCACGGACTAGCGGCAATGAGCAGTTCTTC. Full variable domain (outside the CDR3, taken from reference TRBV15 and TRBJ2-1): DAMVIQNPRYQVTQFGKPVTLSCSQTLNHNVMYWYQQKSSQAPKLLFHYYDKDFNNEADTPDNFQSRRPNTSFCFLDIRSPGLGDTAMYLCATSPRTSGNEQFFGPGTRLTVL.

The V gene is TRBV2, the J gene TRBJ1-4; no reliable D call. The germline CDR1 and CDR2 sequences are SNHLY and FYNNEI. V lost 6 bases and J lost 8, with 13 bases in between. The CDR3 extends over 13 amino acids. The CDR3 DNA is TGTGCCAGCAGCTTATATCCGAGGGAAAAACTGTTTTTT. Translation gives CASSLYPREKLFF.

This rearrangement joins TRBV5-1 to TRBJ2-2, with TRBD1 matching over 7 bases. The V gene's germline CDR1 is SGHRS and CDR2 YFSETQ. V lost 0 bases and J lost 0; bases outside the gene matches: 2. This CDR3 contains 16 residues. The CDR3 loop reads CASSLEGQTNTGELFF. DNA of the CDR3: TGCGCCAGCAGCTTGGAGGGACAGACGAACACCGGGGAGCTGTTTTTT.

The chain uses TRBV19 and TRBJ1-2, with a tentative D call TRBD1 (5 bases). V was cut by 5 bases and J by 7 bases, with 20 bases left in between. The CDR3 covers 15 residues. The germline V gene encodes CDR1 LNHDA and CDR2 SQIVND (reference sequence). The CDR3 nucleotides are TGTGCCAGTAGTTTACACCAGGCGACAGTCGGTGGCTACACCTTC. Translating it yields CASSLHQATVGGYTF.

With respect to this clone: One end of the junction is discordant with germline, which a read error may explain. This chain links TRBV2 with TRBJ2-7; D might be TRBD2 (6 bases). Germline CDR1 reads SNHLY; CDR2 reads FYNNEI. The CDR3 consists of 12 residues. The DNA of the CDR3 is TGTGCCAGCAGCGGGAGTCGATACGAGCGGTACTTC. It yields the protein CASSGSRYERYF.

The rearrangement uses TRBV18 and TRBJ2-7, with 7 bases matching TRBD1. Looked up from germline, CDR1 is KGHSH and CDR2 is LQKENI. This CDR3 comprises 15 residues. After removal of 3 bases from V and 3 bases from J, the junction contained 8 bases not matched to a gene. The CDR3 reads CASSPQPGQHYEQYF. CDR3 coding DNA: TGTGCCAGCTCACCCCAACCGGGACAGCACTACGAGCAGTACTTC.

The rearrangement joins TRBV2 to TRBJ2-3; 7 bases match TRBD1. The CDR3 spans 15 residues. In germline, CDR1 is SNHLY, CDR2 FYNNEI. The junction had 6 bases not matched to a gene; V was cut back by 6 bases and J by 0 bases. CDR3 sequence: CASRRQGSSTDTQYF. The CDR3 DNA is TGTGCCAGCAGGCGACAGGGTTCTAGCACAGATACGCAGTATTTT.

The chain employs TRBV7-9 and TRBJ2-3; D gene ambiguous. Germline CDR1 and CDR2: SEHNR and FQNEAQ (reference sequence). This CDR3 region has 12 residues. V was cut by 1 base and J by 6 bases, with 5 bases left in between. CDR3 region: CASSLGVDTQYF. CDR3 DNA: TGTGCCAGCAGCTTAGGAGTGGATACGCAGTATTTT.

This chain links TRBV28 with TRBJ1-2; D is unclear. The germline V gene has CDR1 MDHEN and CDR2 SYDVKM. V gave up 7 bases and J gave up 7 bases, with 13 bases separating them. The CDR3 length is 12 residues. The CDR3 sequence is CASTQRVSGYTF. For the CDR3, the DNA is TGTGCCAGCACCCAGAGGGTATCTGGCTACACCTTC.

CDR3 region: CASSEAAGGGWVGGRVGAFF. CDR3 nucleotide sequence: TGTGCCAGCAGTGAAGCGGCAGGGGGCGGATGGGTCGGGGGCAGGGTCGGAGCTTTCTTT. The chain combines TRBV6-1 with TRBJ1-1; 8 bases agree with TRBD1. This CDR3 is built from 20 residues. V gave up 0 bases and J gave up 10 bases; unmatched junction bases: 25. Germline CDR1 is MNHNS and CDR2 is SASEGT.

As concerns this clone: Within the sample, other DNA sequences also encode this same CDR3. The chain employs TRBV11-2 and TRBJ2-1; no definite D call. Germline V lookup: CDR1 SGHAT, CDR2 FQNNGV. The CDR3 runs 11 residues. V gave up 2 bases and J gave up 8 bases, with 4 bases separating them. The CDR3 sequence: CASSLTDEQFF. CDR3 sequence (DNA): TGTGCCAGCAGCTTAACAGATGAGCAGTTCTTC.

In this sample, this clone turned up a few times. The chain couples TRBV28 to TRBJ2-7; D call uncertain. There are 14 residues in the CDR3. V was cut by 8 bases and J by 0 bases, with 14 bases left in between. Germline CDR1 is MDHEN and CDR2 is SYDVKM. The CDR3 nucleotides read TGTGCCAGCGTTCGTTACGGGTACTCCTACGAGCAGTACTTC. It encodes CASVRYGYSYEQYF.

This clone came up once. This chain connects TRBV21-1 to TRBJ2-2; the table's D call of TRBD2 was not tested on the DNA. TRBV21-1 is termed a pseudogene. This CDR3 is built from 19 residues. As DNA, the CDR3 is TGTGCCAGCAGCCTTTCGCTGGAGCGGGAGGGCCTTAGGACCGGGGAGCTGTTTTTT. Translated, it gives CASSLSLEREGLRTGELFF.

This clone came up a few times. This rearrangement joins TRBV6-1 to TRBJ1-4; D is ambiguous. Germline CDR1 MNHNS, CDR2 SASEGT. V lost 5 bases to trimming and J lost 7 bases, with 14 bases between them. The CDR3 loop spans 14 amino acids. CDR3 in amino acids: CASSRRDTAEKLFF. DNA of the CDR3: TGTGCCAGCAGTCGCCGGGATACCGCTGAAAAACTGTTTTTT.

The chain carries TRBV23-1 and TRBJ2-7, with 7 bases aligning to TRBD1. TRBV23-1 is treated as an ORF (open reading frame) with a function not yet certain. Trimming at V came to 5 bases and at J to 6 bases, leaving 16 bases not matched to a gene. CDR3 length: 16 amino acids. The CDR3 reads CASSFYRDRRQGEQYF. Here the CDR3 DNA reads TGCGCCAGCAGTTTTTACCGGGACAGAAGGCAAGGCGAGCAGTACTTC.

The chain has TRBV28 and TRBJ1-1; D is ambiguous. CDR1 and CDR2 from the germline V gene are MDHEN and SYDVKM. This CDR3 has 16 residues. V was cut by 3 bases and J by 6 bases, with 20 bases left in between. CDR3 coding DNA: TGTGCCAGCAGTTTCTTCGCCCGGGGTAGAAAGGCTGAAGCTTTCTTT. Its protein is CASSFFARGRKAEAFF.

This chain connects TRBV7-9 to TRBJ2-4; D is perhaps TRBD1 (6 bases). CDR1 and CDR2 from the germline V gene are SEHNR and FQNEAQ (reference sequence). V shed 1 base and J shed 0 bases, with 16 bases lying between them. The CDR3 extends over 18 amino acids. CDR3 DNA sequence: TGTGCCAGCAGCTTAGATCAGGGGAGCGCTTTAGCCAAAAACATTCAGTACTTC. It translates to CASSLDQGSALAKNIQYF.

The V gene is TRBV5-1, the J gene TRBJ2-7; unclear D gene. The germline V and J ends were trimmed by 0 bases and 4 bases, with 5 bases remaining between them. Germline-derived CDR1 and CDR2 are SGHRS and YFSETQ. CDR3 size: 12 residues. The CDR3 region has the DNA TGCGCCAGCAGCTTGGACGGTTACGAGCAGTACTTC. It specifies CASSLDGYEQYF.

This chain links TRBV6-1 with TRBJ2-5; possibly TRBD1 for D (8 bases). The germline CDR1 and CDR2 sequences are MNHNS and SASEGT. The V and J ends lost 7 bases and 5 bases respectively, with 20 bases between them. There are 15 residues in the CDR3. CDR3 in amino acids: CASITRTGREETQYF. CDR3 nucleotides: TGTGCCAGCATTACAAGGACAGGGAGGGAGGAGACCCAGTACTTC.

The gene calls are TRBV9 and TRBJ2-1, with D perhaps matching TRBD2 (6 bases). The CDR3 covers 16 residues. In germline, CDR1 is SGDLS, CDR2 YYNGEE. V lost 3 bases, J lost 7 bases, and 20 bases lay in between. For the CDR3, the DNA is TGTGCCAGCAGCGACGCCGTGGCGGGACGGGGTAATGAGCAGTTCTTC. It encodes CASSDAVAGRGNEQFF.

V is TRBV10-2 and J is TRBJ2-3; TRBD2 matches at 8 bases. This CDR3 is 16 amino acids long. Germline V CDR1 and CDR2: WSHSY, SAAADI. V lost 0 bases, J lost 6 bases, and 8 bases stayed unmatched. DNA for the CDR3: TGCGCCAGCAGTGAGTCGCTCCCGGGAGGGCTGGATACGCAGTATTTT. This codes for CASSESLPGGLDTQYF.

This clone was detected once. This chain uses TRBV11-3 with TRBJ2-3; D gene uncertain. The ends were cut back, 0 bases at V and 1 base at J, with 11 bases in the middle. The CDR3 has 16 amino acids. Germline V gene lookup returns CDR1 SGHNT and CDR2 YENEEA. CDR3 loop: CASSLEETDGTDTQYF. In nucleotides, the CDR3 is TGTGCCAGCAGCTTAGAAGAGACTGACGGCACAGATACGCAGTATTTT. Full variable domain (remainder filled in from reference TRBV11-3 and TRBJ2-3): EAGVVQSPRYKIIEKKQPVAFWCNPISGHNTLYWYLQNLGQGPELLIRYENEEAVDDSQLPKDRFSAERLKGVDSTLKIQPAELGDSAVYLCASSLEETDGTDTQYFGPGTRLTVL.

V usage is TRBV28 and J usage is TRBJ1-3, with D possibly being TRBD1 (5 bases). The CDR3 loop spans 16 amino acids. Germline CDR1 MDHEN, CDR2 SYDVKM. Deletions cut 1 base from V and 0 bases from J, with 10 bases between. The DNA of the CDR3 is TGTGCCAGCAGTTTATCGGCAGGGAACTCTGGAAACACCATATATTTT. Its protein is CASSLSAGNSGNTIYF.